This TCR beta chain came from a study of T cells after yellow fever vaccination. TCRdb called the 5' RACE reads again in MiXCR, with one record for every CDR3 protein. The sample includes about 110,000 distinct CDR3 sequences, 6.5% to 9% of them seen just once. CDR1 and CDR2 (germline): SGHTA, FQGNSA. V lost 4 bases and J lost 2; bases outside the gene matches: 5. CDR3 length: 14 residues. Whole-study findings and limits: Detected again after the booster were most primary-vaccination clones, at 96% CD4 and roughly 88% CD8. Peaking on day 5 versus 15, the secondary response was faster but weaker.

This clonotype was found many times. Antigen: not known. This clonotype originated in a man aged 25-40 years who received the YFV17D yellow fever vaccine. Here the sequenced sample was CD8+ T cells sorted from PBMCs, taken 45 days after the yellow fever booster vaccination. The chain has TRBV7-2 and TRBJ2-7, with 7 bases matching TRBD2. CDR3 nucleotides: TGTGCCAGCAGCTCCTGGGGGGGAACCTACGAGCAGTACTTC. It codes for CASSSWGGTYEQYF.